This T cell receptor (beta chain) was sequenced in a study of Ad26.COV2.S vaccination and SARS-CoV-2 variants. Profiled with immunoSEQ multiplex PCR; TCRdb holds only in-frame clones, not every one. The sample includes hundreds of thousands of clones, roughly 90% of them seen just once. The junction had 5 bases not matched to a gene; V was cut back by 3 bases and J by 2 bases. The CDR3 runs 14 residues. CDR1 SQVTM and CDR2 ANQGSEA come from the germline V gene. This sample's treatment: 19 received Ad26.COV2.S at low or high dose, single or two shots; a few received placebo; per-sample allocation not given. The samples date from day 63 after the first vaccine or placebo injection.

The V and J genes are TRBV29-1 and TRBJ2-3; 7 bases are shared with TRBD1. Sequenced here: peripheral blood, sampled in a trial of Ad26.COV2.S vaccine versus placebo. This clonotype originated in a person between 18 and 60 years old who received the Ad26.COV2.S COVID-19 vaccine or a placebo. For the CDR3, the DNA is TGCAGCGTTGAGAGGACAGGAGCCACAGATACGCAGTATTTT. It encodes CSVERTGATDTQYF.